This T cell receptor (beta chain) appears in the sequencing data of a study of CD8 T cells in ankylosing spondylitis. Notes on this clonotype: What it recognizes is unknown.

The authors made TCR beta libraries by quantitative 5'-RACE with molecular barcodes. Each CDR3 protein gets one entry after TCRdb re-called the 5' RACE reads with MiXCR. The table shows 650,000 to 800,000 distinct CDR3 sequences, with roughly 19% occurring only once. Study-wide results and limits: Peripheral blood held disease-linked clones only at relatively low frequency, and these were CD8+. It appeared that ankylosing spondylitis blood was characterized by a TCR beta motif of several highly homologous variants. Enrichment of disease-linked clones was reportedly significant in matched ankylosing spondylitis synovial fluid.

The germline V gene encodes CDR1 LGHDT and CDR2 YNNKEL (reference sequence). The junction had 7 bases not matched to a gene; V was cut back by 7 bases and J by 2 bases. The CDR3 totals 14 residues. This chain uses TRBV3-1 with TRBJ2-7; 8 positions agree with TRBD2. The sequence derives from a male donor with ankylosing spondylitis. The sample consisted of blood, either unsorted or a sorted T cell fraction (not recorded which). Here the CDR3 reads CASKPSGRAYEQYF. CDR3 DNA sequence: TGTGCCAGCAAACCTAGCGGGCGAGCCTACGAGCAGTACTTC.